What follows describes a single T cell receptor beta chain. The source of the sample is a study of shared clonotypes between healthy human individuals. The team ran DNA from unsorted PBMCs on ten immunoSEQ deep assay plates for sequencing. The assay was immunoSEQ multiplex PCR, and TCRdb's table has in-frame clones only and misses some. The sample holds a few hundred thousand clones, around 81% seen once. This CDR3 contains 13 residues. Germline CDR1 LNHDA, CDR2 SQIVND (reference sequence). V lost 7 bases to trimming and J lost 7 bases, with 16 bases between them. The sample consisted of PBMCs. The rearrangement uses TRBV19 and TRBJ1-2, with D unclear. This sequence originates from a woman in her thirties or forties in good health. Some clones in this sample may be carry-over from other donors' samples. As DNA, the CDR3 is TGTGCCAGTAAAATAGGTATAGGTACTGGCTACACCTTC. This codes for CASKIGIGTGYTF.